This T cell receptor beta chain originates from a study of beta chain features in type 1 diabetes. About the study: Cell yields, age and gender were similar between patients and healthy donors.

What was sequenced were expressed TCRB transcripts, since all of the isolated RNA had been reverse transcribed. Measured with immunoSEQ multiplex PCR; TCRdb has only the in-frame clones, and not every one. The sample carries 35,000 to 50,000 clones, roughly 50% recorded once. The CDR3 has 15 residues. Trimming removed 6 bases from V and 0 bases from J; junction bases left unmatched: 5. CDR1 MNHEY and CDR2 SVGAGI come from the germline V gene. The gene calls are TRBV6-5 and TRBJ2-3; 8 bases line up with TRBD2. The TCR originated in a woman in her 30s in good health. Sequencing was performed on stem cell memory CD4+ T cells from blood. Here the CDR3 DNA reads TGTGCCAGCAGCCATGAGCGGGGGAGCACAGATACGCAGTATTTT. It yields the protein CASSHERGSTDTQYF.